These 23 T cell receptor beta chains came from one sample sequenced in a study of regulatory T cells in long-lasting Graves disease. With iRepertoire HTBI primers and Arm-PCR of CDR3 regions, TCR beta libraries were built. TCRdb fed the multiplex PCR reads into MiXCR, producing one record per CDR3 protein. The sample lists roughly 610,000 distinct CDR3 sequences; less than 20% were seen once. This sample's time point: newly diagnosed GD, antithyroid drugs for less than 3 months. Extracted RNA from PBMCs served as the source of the TCR library. These data were also reused for a study on T cells in Graves' hyperthyroidism and ophthalmopathy.

Source: peripheral blood mononuclear cells (PBMCs), taken at new diagnosis, from a patient treated with antithyroid drugs. The receptor set was obtained from a woman aged 30 to 39 with Graves disease.

There are many counts of this clonotype. The rearrangement joins TRBV7-3 to TRBJ1-6; no firm D call. The V gene's germline CDR1 is SGHTA and CDR2 FQGTGA. V shed 4 bases and J shed 9 bases, with 13 bases lying between them. CDR3 size: 14 residues. This CDR3 reads CASSSAPMSSPLHF. CDR3 nucleotides: TGTGCCAGCAGCTCGGCTCCGATGAGTTCACCCCTCCACTTT.

In this sample, this clonotype turned up many times. The chain couples TRBV6-2 or TRBV6-3 to TRBJ2-1; TRBD1 agrees at 7 bases. Germline loops: CDR1 MNHEY, CDR2 SVGEGT. The CDR3 loop spans 16 amino acids. V was pared by 8 bases and J by 0 bases, with 10 bases of the junction left unmatched. CDR3 residues: CASAGTALSSYNEQFF. The CDR3 bases are TGTGCCAGCGCAGGGACAGCCCTTAGCTCCTACAATGAGCAGTTCTTC.

A remark on this clonotype: A much larger clone differs by one base, so this may be a read error. The chain joins TRBV2 to TRBJ2-7, with unresolved D. CDR1 SNHLY and CDR2 FYNNEI come from the germline V gene. This CDR3 contains 14 residues. Trimming removed 2 bases from V and 6 bases from J, with 14 bases in between. CDR3 protein: CASSEPFTTCEQYF. CDR3 sequence (DNA): TGTGCCAGCAGTGAACCTTTTACGACCTGCGAGCAGTACTTC.

Of note for this clonotype: This may come from a read error, since a much larger clone is one base off. The CDR3 DNA is TGTGCCAGCAGCTTAGCAGGAGAGCCGAGCTCCTACAATGAGCAGTTCTTC. Amino acids: CASSLAGEPSSYNEQFF. The genes are TRBV7-9 and TRBJ2-1; no definite D call. The CDR3 loop spans 17 amino acids. V lost 0 bases and J 0 bases, leaving 12 bases between the germline ends. The germline CDR1 and CDR2 sequences are SEHNR and FQNEAQ (reference sequence).

This clonotype appeared many times. The chain couples TRBV24-1 to TRBJ1-5, with D possibly matching TRBD1 (5 bases). The germline V gene has CDR1 KGHDR and CDR2 SFDVKD. V was trimmed by 9 bases and J by 1 base, leaving 12 bases between them. The CDR3 extends over 14 amino acids. The CDR3: CATSAGSSNQPQHF. The CDR3, as DNA: TGTGCCACCTCCGCAGGGTCGAGCAATCAGCCCCAGCATTTT.

J is TRBJ2-1 and V is TRBV20-1; D gene uncertain. Trimming removed 3 bases from V and 8 bases from J, with 20 bases in between. The length of the CDR3 is 15 residues. The germline CDR1 and CDR2 sequences are DFQATT and SNEGSKA (reference sequence). The CDR3 DNA reads as TGCAGTGCTAGCCTGAGGTACTCGGTATTCCATGAGCAGTTCTTC. This gives the protein CSASLRYSVFHEQFF.

This clonotype has only a few counts. The chain joins TRBV30 to TRBJ2-7; D is possibly TRBD1 (5 bases). The V end was cut by 3 bases, the J end by 5 bases, with 11 bases between. The CDR3 is 12 amino acids. Germline loops: CDR1 GTSNPN, CDR2 SVGIG (reference sequence). DNA of the CDR3: TGTGCCTGGAGCCCCGTGGGGCACGAGCAGTACTTC. This encodes CAWSPVGHEQYF.

A note on this clonotype: One junction end disagrees with the germline gene, perhaps due to a read error. The chain links TRBV24-1 to TRBJ1-2; 7 nucleotides line up with TRBD1. CDR3 length: 14 amino acids. Germline assignment: CDR1 KGHDR and CDR2 SFDVKD. CDR3 sequence reads: CATSGTATNYGHTF. CDR3 DNA sequence: TGTGCCACCAGCGGGACAGCCACTAACTATGGCCACACCTTC.

This clonotype was recorded at least ten times. The chain employs TRBV12-3 or TRBV12-4 and TRBJ1-3, with unresolved D. This CDR3 region has 16 residues. V lost 5 bases to trimming and J lost 0 bases, with 14 bases between them. CDR3 sequence: CASSMSAEISGNTIYF. The CDR3 DNA reads TGTGCCAGCAGTATGTCCGCAGAGATCTCTGGAAACACCATATATTTT.

This chain uses TRBV20-1 with TRBJ1-5; the match to TRBD1 covers 9 bases. The germline V gene encodes CDR1 DFQATT and CDR2 SNEGSKA (reference sequence). V lost 7 bases, J lost 2 bases, and 15 bases stayed unmatched. The CDR3 spans 17 residues. The CDR3 spells CSVLGDRARGGNQPQHF. In DNA, the CDR3 is TGCAGTGTTCTTGGGGACAGGGCGAGGGGTGGCAATCAGCCCCAGCATTTT.

This sequence joins TRBV11-2 and TRBJ2-1; D could derive from TRBD1 or TRBD2 (6 bases each). This CDR3 contains 18 residues. CDR1 SGHAT and CDR2 FQNNGV come from the germline V gene. Deletions cut 2 bases from V and 1 base from J, with 18 bases between. CDR3 region: CASSLRLRGQSSYNEQFF. CDR3 DNA sequence: TGTGCCAGCAGCTTAAGACTTCGGGGGCAGAGTTCCTACAATGAGCAGTTCTTC.

This clonotype appeared many times. The V gene is TRBV5-1, the J gene TRBJ1-5; D ambiguous. The CDR3 sequence is 13 residues long. V was pared by 1 base and J by 4 bases, with 6 bases between. Germline V gene lookup returns CDR1 SGHRS and CDR2 YFSETQ. In nucleotides, the CDR3 is TGCGCCAGCAGCTTGACGCTTAATCAGCCCCAGCATTTT. Its translation is CASSLTLNQPQHF. The full variable domain, with the rest looked up from reference TRBV5-1 and TRBJ1-5, is KAGVTQTPRYLIKTRGQQVTLSCSPISGHRSVSWYQQTPGQGLQFLFEYFSETQRNKGNFPGRFSGRQFSNSRSEMNVSTLELGDSALYLCASSLTLNQPQHFGDGTRLSIL.

The V call is TRBV19, the J call TRBJ1-2; D is uncertain. Germline assignment: CDR1 LNHDA and CDR2 SQIVND (reference sequence). The CDR3 is made up of 13 amino acids. The V end was cut by 3 bases, the J end by 8 bases, with 13 bases between. This CDR3 reads CASSIYGRGGYTF. The CDR3 DNA reads TGTGCCAGTAGTATTTATGGGCGTGGAGGCTACACCTTC.

The chain carries TRBV12-3 or TRBV12-4 and TRBJ1-6, with D uncertain. The CDR3 has 15 residues. Trimming cost V 7 bases and J 0 bases, with 10 bases left between them. CDR3 sequence: CASTQTGSYNSPLHF. In nucleotides, the CDR3 is TGTGCCAGCACCCAGACGGGCTCCTATAATTCACCCCTCCACTTT.

The chain links TRBV20-1 to TRBJ2-2; D perhaps matches TRBD1 (6 bases). Germline CDR1 DFQATT, CDR2 SNEGSKA (reference sequence). The CDR3 runs 11 residues. The germline V and J ends were trimmed by 6 bases and 12 bases, with 14 bases remaining between them. The CDR3 loop is CSAGDRGKLFF. The CDR3 bases are TGCAGTGCCGGAGATAGGGGGAAGCTGTTTTTT.

The sample holds many counts of this clonotype. The CDR3 DNA sequence: TGCGCCAGCAAGGGGGGAGGGCCCATGAACACTGAAGCTTTCTTT. Its protein is CASKGGGPMNTEAFF. The chain uses TRBV10-2 and TRBJ1-1; maybe TRBD1 (6 bases). The V end was cut by 7 bases, the J end by 0 bases, with 15 bases between. The CDR3 is made up of 15 amino acids. Germline-derived CDR1 and CDR2 are WSHSY and SAAADI.

This clonotype has ten or more counts. V gene TRBV29-1 combines with J gene TRBJ1-2; perhaps TRBD1 as D (5 bases). Trimming removed 7 bases at V and 8 bases at J, with 17 bases between. The CDR3 is 12 amino acids. Germline V gene data show CDR1 as SQVTM and CDR2 as ANQGSEA. Here the CDR3 DNA reads TGCAGCGGCGAACAGGACCCCAAAGGCTACACCTTC. Protein product: CSGEQDPKGYTF.

There are many counts of this clonotype. The rearrangement uses TRBV7-3 and TRBJ2-5; 7 bases line up with TRBD1. Per germline, CDR1 SGHTA and CDR2 FQGTGA. V gave up 2 bases and J gave up 4 bases; unmatched junction bases: 7. The CDR3 is made up of 15 amino acids. As DNA, the CDR3 is TGTGCCAGCAGCTTAGCAGGGGGAAACGGAGAGACCCAGTACTTC. It is translated as CASSLAGGNGETQYF.

In this sample, this clonotype turned up a few times. The chain recombines TRBV7-8 with TRBJ2-5; D ambiguous. Trimming shortened V by 5 bases and J by 11 bases, and 15 bases separated the two germline ends. Germline CDR1 and CDR2: SGHVS and FQNEAQ. This CDR3 has 12 amino acids. CDR3: CASSAKFQEQYF. CDR3 nucleotides: TGTGCCAGCAGCGCGAAGTTCCAGGAGCAGTACTTC.

This clonotype was found many times. V gene TRBV28 combines with J gene TRBJ1-6; D unresolved. Germline V lookup: CDR1 MDHEN, CDR2 SYDVKM. This CDR3 is built from 13 residues. Trimming shortened V by 2 bases and J by 12 bases, and 11 bases separated the two germline ends. The CDR3: CASSLGASLPLHF. The CDR3 DNA sequence: TGTGCCAGCAGTTTAGGCGCGTCATTACCCCTCCACTTT.

This clonotype showed up many times. V gene TRBV2 combines with J gene TRBJ2-1; D remains unclear. V was shortened by 7 bases and J by 3 bases, with 7 bases between the two germline ends. This CDR3 region has 12 residues. Germline-derived CDR1 and CDR2 are SNHLY and FYNNEI. The CDR3: CASKSDYNEQFF. For the CDR3, the DNA is TGTGCCAGCAAGTCTGACTACAATGAGCAGTTCTTC. Drawing the rest from reference TRBV2 and TRBJ2-1, the complete variable domain is EPEVTQTPSHQVTQMGQEVILRCVPISNHLYFYWYRQILGQKVEFLVSFYNNEISEKSEIFDDQFSVERPDGSNFTLKIRSTKLEDSAMYFCASKSDYNEQFFGPGTRLTVL.

The V call is TRBV20-1, the J call TRBJ1-4; possible D gene TRBD1, 5 bases. The CDR3 runs to 13 residues. Germline CDR1 DFQATT, CDR2 SNEGSKA (reference sequence). Trimming took 6 bases from V and 5 from J, leaving 13 bases between them. CDR3 in DNA: TGCAGTGCCTTACGGGGGGTCAATGAAAAACTGTTTTTT. Amino acid sequence: CSALRGVNEKLFF.

Turning to this clonotype: This may stem from a read error, because a much larger clone lies one nucleotide away. The rearrangement links TRBV29-1 to TRBJ2-1; weak D call: TRBD1 (6 bases). Trimming took off 6 bases at V and 10 bases at J, with 13 bases between the two ends. CDR3 length equals 11 residues. Germline V gene sequence: CDR1 SQVTM, CDR2 ANQGSEA. The CDR3 DNA reads as TGCAGCGTCGCACCAGGGGCCGAGCAGTTCTTC. This codes for CSVAPGAEQFF.